The clone carrying this T cell receptor (beta chain) was observed a handful of times. Its specificity is unknown. Clones were sequenced by immunoSEQ multiplex PCR, and TCRdb holds only the in-frame ones, with some missing. The table records tens of thousands of clones, roughly 63% of them present only once. Germline V gene lookup returns CDR1 MNHEY and CDR2 SVGEGT. The CDR3 totals 15 residues. The V and J ends lost 2 bases and 7 bases respectively, with 14 bases between them. The data originate from a study of vaccination effects on CD4 cells after COVID-19. Sequencing followed a ViraFEST assay step that expanded antigen-specific CD4+ T cells with viral peptide pools. Following 10 days of culture, CD4+ T cells were isolated.

The receptor's source is a human donor who received a COVID-19 vaccine. This specimen consisted of CD4+ T cells from PBMCs cultured with HCoV-229E spike peptides, obtained before COVID-19 vaccination. The chain carries TRBV6-2 or TRBV6-3 and TRBJ1-4; no reliable D call. The DNA for the CDR3 is TGTGCCAGCAGTTACCCTGGCGGACGTCTTGAAAAACTGTTTTTT. Protein sequence: CASSYPGGRLEKLFF.